Below, 10 T cell receptor beta chains from the same sample are listed, as sequenced in a study of CD8 T cells in ankylosing spondylitis. TCRdb redid the calling of the 5' RACE reads with MiXCR, one entry per CDR3 protein. The sample shows about 240,000 distinct CDR3 sequences, roughly 8.6% of them seen only once. Sequencing used blood, either unsorted or a sorted T cell fraction (not recorded which). These receptors were taken from a male donor with ankylosing spondylitis or in good health (not recorded which).

The chain joins TRBV30 to TRBJ1-1; no clear D gene. CDR1 and CDR2 from the germline V gene are GTSNPN and SVGIG (reference sequence). There are 13 residues in the CDR3. The V end lost 4 bases, the J end lost 0 bases, and 9 bases lay between the germline ends. CDR3 nucleotide sequence: TGTGCCTGGACTACCGTTCTGAACACTGAAGCTTTCTTT. Protein product: CAWTTVLNTEAFF. The full variable domain, rest sourced from reference TRBV30 and TRBJ1-1, is SQTIHQWPATLVQPVGSPLSLECTVEGTSNPNLYWYRQAAGRGLQLLFYSVGIGQISSEVPQNLSASRPQDRQFILSSKKLLLSDSGFYLCAWTTVLNTEAFFGQGTRLTVV.

The chain employs TRBV12-3 or TRBV12-4 and TRBJ1-2; D is perhaps TRBD1 (5 bases). V lost 1 base and J 7 bases, leaving 16 bases between the germline ends. The CDR3 runs 15 residues. The DNA for the CDR3 is TGTGCCAGCAGTTTAGGACAGAGGATTCGGAGTGGCTACACCTTC. Encoded protein: CASSLGQRIRSGYTF.

At least ten counts were recorded for this clonotype. The genes are TRBV3-1 and TRBJ2-1; possible D gene TRBD2, 6 bases. CDR3 length: 17 residues. Germline values: CDR1 LGHDT, CDR2 YNNKEL (reference sequence). V lost 0 bases and J 4 bases, leaving 16 bases between the germline ends. CDR3 in DNA: TGTGCCAGCAGCCAAGATCCAAGTAGCGGATATTACAATGAGCAGTTCTTC. This gives the protein CASSQDPSSGYYNEQFF.

Ten or more counts support this clonotype. This sequence joins TRBV6-2 or TRBV6-3 and TRBJ2-7, with 7 bases that match TRBD1. The CDR3 has 13 residues. Trimming cost V 5 bases and J 6 bases; bases outside gene matches: 7. The germline gives CDR1 MNHEY, CDR2 SVGEGT. CDR3 amino acids: CASSLRGQSEQYF. The CDR3 coding sequence is TGTGCCAGCAGTCTTAGGGGACAGTCCGAGCAGTACTTC.

This clonotype was observed many times. The chain is built from TRBV4-1 and TRBJ1-2, with D uncertain. Germline V gene data show CDR1 as MGHRA and CDR2 as YSYEKL. This CDR3 has 16 amino acids. V was cut by 0 bases and J by 6 bases, with 17 bases left in between. The CDR3, as DNA: TGCGCCAGCAGCCAAGAAGACTCCAGCTACTGGAATGGCTACACCTTC. Amino acid sequence: CASSQEDSSYWNGYTF.

This clonotype occurred many times. The chain combines TRBV12-3 or TRBV12-4 with TRBJ2-4, with 7 positions matching TRBD1. Trimming at V came to 4 bases and at J to 4 bases, leaving 4 bases not matched to a gene. The CDR3 totals 14 residues. The CDR3 nucleotides are TGTGCCAGCAGTTACAGGGGCCTTAAAAACATTCAGTACTTC. Protein product: CASSYRGLKNIQYF.

This clonotype was found many times. The chain combines TRBV29-1 with TRBJ2-1; no clear D. The V and J ends lost 6 bases and 6 bases respectively, with 12 bases between them. Germline values: CDR1 SQVTM, CDR2 ANQGSEA. There are 12 residues in the CDR3. CDR3 DNA sequence: TGCAGCGTCCGGATCCGCGGCAATGAGCAGTTCTTC. Protein: CSVRIRGNEQFF.

The CDR3 spells CASSFGGSLADTQYF. As DNA, the CDR3 is TGTGCCAGCAGTTTTGGCGGGAGTTTAGCAGATACGCAGTATTTT. The chain joins TRBV12-3 or TRBV12-4 to TRBJ2-3, with 7 bases fitting TRBD2. Trimming cost V 3 bases and J 4 bases; bases outside gene matches: 7. The CDR3 consists of 15 residues.

This clonotype was observed many times. One junction end disagrees with the germline gene, perhaps due to a read error. This chain connects TRBV7-9 to TRBJ2-3; unclear D gene. This CDR3 spans 14 amino acids. Germline CDR1 SEHNR, CDR2 FQNEAQ (reference sequence). The CDR3, as DNA: TGCGCCAGCAGCTTGGCTAGGGGCACAGATACGCAGTATTTT. Amino acids: CASSLARGTDTQYF.

This clonotype has ten or more counts. V usage is TRBV7-2 and J usage is TRBJ2-1; possible D gene TRBD2, 6 bases. Looked up from germline, CDR1 is SGHTA and CDR2 is FQGNSA. This CDR3 has 15 residues. The ends were cut back, 3 bases at V and 3 bases at J, with 12 bases in the middle. The CDR3: CASSFGGTVYNEQFF. The CDR3 DNA reads as TGTGCCAGCAGCTTTGGGGGGACTGTCTACAATGAGCAGTTCTTC.